The present entry profiles one T cell receptor beta chain with its context. Its antigen is undetermined. Method: immunoSEQ multiplex PCR; TCRdb's copy keeps in-frame clones and lacks some. Here the sample spans approximately 50,000 clones, over 65% being singletons. These data come from a study of PD-1 blockade in mismatch repair-deficient tumors. Background on the study: Enrolled about 2013-2017, patients had progressing, pretreated mismatch repair-deficient cancers of 12 to 13 types. Study-wide points: After pembrolizumab, tumor-resident clones rose rapidly, then generally contracted before radiologic responses.

Trimming removed 0 bases at V and 16 bases at J, with 16 bases between. CDR1 is LNHNV and CDR2 is YYDKDF in the germline V gene (reference sequence). The CDR3 covers 13 residues. V gene TRBV15 combines with J gene TRBJ2-1; D is possibly TRBD1 or TRBD2 (5 bases each). The receptor's source is an adult with mismatch repair-deficient cancer. The sample was peripheral blood, taken 4 weeks after starting pembrolizumab. Here the CDR3 DNA reads TGTGCCACCAGCAGAGAGGGACCAACGTGGCAATTCTTC. This encodes CATSREGPTWQFF.